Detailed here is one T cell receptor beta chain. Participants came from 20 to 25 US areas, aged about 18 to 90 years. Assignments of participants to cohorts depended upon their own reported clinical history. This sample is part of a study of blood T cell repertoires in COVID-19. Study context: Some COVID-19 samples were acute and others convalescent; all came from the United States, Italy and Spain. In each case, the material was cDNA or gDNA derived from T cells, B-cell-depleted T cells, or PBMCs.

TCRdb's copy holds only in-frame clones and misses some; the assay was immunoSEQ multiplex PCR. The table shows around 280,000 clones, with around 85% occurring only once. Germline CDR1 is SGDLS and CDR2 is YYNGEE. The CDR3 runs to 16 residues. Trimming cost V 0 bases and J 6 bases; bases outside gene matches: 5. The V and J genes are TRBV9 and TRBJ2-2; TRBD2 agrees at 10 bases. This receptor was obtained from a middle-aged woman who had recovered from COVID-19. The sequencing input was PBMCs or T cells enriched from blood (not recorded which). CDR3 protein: CASSVASGRAAGELFF. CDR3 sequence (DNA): TGTGCCAGCAGCGTAGCAAGCGGGAGGGCCGCCGGGGAGCTGTTTTTT.